This T cell receptor (beta chain) was sequenced in a study of T cell repertoires in ileal Crohn's disease. At the level of the study: At postoperative colonoscopy, neoterminal ileum biopsies were taken as M6.

Profiling relied on immunoSEQ multiplex PCR, and the TCRdb table lists in-frame clones only, not all of them. Among 8,500 to 13,000 clones, about four fifths were seen once, and the ten largest hold around 16%. The CDR3 runs 14 residues. V was trimmed by 5 bases and J by 8 bases, leaving 16 bases between them. CDR1 and CDR2 from the germline V gene are LNHDA and SQIVND (reference sequence). Time point: neoterminal ileum biopsy at postoperative endoscopy, about 6 months after surgery. Sequencing input: ileal tissue. This chain uses TRBV19 with TRBJ1-5, with D possibly TRBD1 on 5 matching bases. This receptor was taken from an adult with Crohn's disease. The CDR3 DNA follows: TGTGCCAGTAGTTCCGTGACAGTTAGAGAGCCCCAGCATTTT. This translates into CASSSVTVREPQHF.